A selection of T cell receptor beta chains follows, all from one sample in a study of tumor-infiltrating lymphocytes in primary liver carcinoma. Each CDR3 protein is one row after TCRdb ran MiXCR on the multiplex PCR reads. The data show some 87,000 distinct CDR3 sequences, about 73% seen once. Sequencing input: tumor-adjacent normal liver tissue. These receptor sequences come from a man in his forties with primary liver carcinoma and hepatitis B virus infection. The CDR3 runs from the conserved cysteine through the conserved F or W. D genes are given only for firm matches. Expanded clones are given a class, and other clones once, few, many or no size at all.

J gene | D gene | clone size | V gene | CDR3 DNA | CDR3 protein
TRBJ1-5 | NA | many | TRBV12-3/TRBV12-4 | TGTGCCAGCAGTTTAGCGCACAGAGATCAGCCCCAGCATTTT | CASSLAHRDQPQHF
TRBJ2-3 | NA | NA | TRBV28 | TGTGCCAGCAGTTTTTGGACAAACCAACTGGGAGATACGCAGTATTTT | CASSFWTNQLGDTQYF
TRBJ2-1 | TRBD2 | NA | TRBV6-2/TRBV6-3 | TGTACCGTCGGGGCCAGCGGGGCCTACAATGAGCAGTTCTTC | CTVGASGAYNEQFF
TRBJ2-3 | NA | NA | TRBV12-3/TRBV12-4 | TGTACCAGCAGTCCCCCTAGGATGGGGCCTTATACGCAGTATTTT | CTSSPPRMGPYTQYF
TRBJ1-5 | TRBD1 | NA | TRBV7-8 | TGTGCCAGCGACAGGGGCGCGTCAGGGCAGCCCCAGCAATTT | CASDRGASGQPQQF
TRBJ2-7 | NA | many | TRBV5-4 | TGTGCCAGCAGCTTGGGCGGGTTTGAGGTTGGCGAGCAGTACTTC | CASSLGGFEVGEQYF
TRBJ1-5 | TRBD1 | NA | TRBV6-1 | TGTGCCAGCAGACTCAGGACAGGGGCGGGCAATCGGCCCCAGCATTTT | CASRLRTGAGNRPQHF
TRBJ2-3 | NA | medium-sized | TRBV11-2 | TGTGCCAGCAGCTTAGGAGTCCCCAGCACAGATACGCAGTATTTT | CASSLGVPSTDTQYF
TRBJ2-5 | NA | once | TRBV5-6 | TGTGCCAGCAGCCAGTCTCCACTGGAGACCCAGTATTTC | CASSQSPLETQYF
TRBJ1-2 | NA | NA | TRBV4-1 | TGCGCCACCAGCCTAATCCAGGGGATTGATGGCTACACCTTC | CATSLIQGIDGYTF
TRBJ1-2 | TRBD1 | many | TRBV5-6 | TGTGCCAGCAGCTCACAGGGGGCTAGGAACTATGGCTACACCTTC | CASSSQGARNYGYTF
TRBJ2-1 | NA | large | TRBV11-2 | TGTGCCAGCAGTTCAGCGGGCCCTGGGAATGAGCAGTTCTTC | CASSSAGPGNEQFF
TRBJ1-2 | NA | NA | TRBV11-2 | TGTGCCAGCGGCCGAGGAGCCGGGACCCGACCGCTATTC | CASGRGAGTRPLF
TRBJ2-1 | NA | NA | TRBV11-2 | TGTGCCAGCAGCTTAACTGGTGGATACAATGAGCAGTTCTTC | CASSLTGGYNEQFF
TRBJ1-1 | NA | NA | TRBV11-2 | TGTGCCAGCAGCTTAGGCATGAACACTGAAGCTTTCTTT | CASSLGMNTEAFF
TRBJ2-1 | NA | NA | TRBV6-2/TRBV6-3 | TGTGCCAGCAGTCCGAGACTAGGGGGGGATGAGCAGTTCTTC | CASSPRLGGDEQFF
TRBJ2-1 | NA | few | TRBV11-2 | TGTGCCAGCAGACGTACAGAAGGGAGATTAGTGAGGCCCAATGAGCAGTTCTTC | CASRRTEGRLVRPNEQFF
TRBJ2-1 | TRBD2 | NA | TRBV4-2 | TGTGACAGCAGCGTAACCGGGACTAGCGGATACAATGAGCAGTTCTTC | CDSSVTGTSGYNEQFF
TRBJ2-4 | TRBD1 | once | TRBV28 | TGTGCCAGCAGTCAACAGGGGGCCAAAGACATTCAGTACTTC | CASSQQGAKDIQYF
TRBJ2-2 | TRBD2 | NA | TRBV5-4 | TGTGCCAGCAGCTTGGAGGGCGGGGGGCGAGGCGGGGAGCTGTTTTTT | CASSLEGGGRGGELFF
TRBJ1-2 | NA | NA | TRBV6-5 | TGTGCCAGCAGTCTTCGCTATCCAAGGGGTACATTATATGGCTACACCTTC | CASSLRYPRGTLYGYTF
TRBJ2-2 | NA | NA | TRBV30 | TGTGCCTGCCTGGGACTCAGCAGTGCCGGGAAGCTGTTTTTT | CACLGLSSAGKLFF
TRBJ2-7 | NA | NA | TRBV20-1 | TGCAGTGCTAGAGTGGCCACCTACACGGGCGAGCAGTACTTC | CSARVATYTGEQYF
TRBJ2-7 | NA | NA | TRBV11-2 | TGTGCCAGCAACTTAATGCAGGACGGCCCCTACGAGCAGTACTTC | CASNLMQDGPYEQYF
TRBJ1-1 | NA | many | TRBV4-1 | TGCGCCAGCAGCCAGACTGGGACGGGAAACACTGAAGCTTTCTTT | CASSQTGTGNTEAFF
TRBJ2-2 | NA | NA | TRBV29-1 | TGCGCGGGTACAGTGAACACCGGGGAGCTGCTTTTT | CAGTVNTGELLF
TRBJ2-5 | NA | NA | TRBV28 | TGTGCCAGCAGTTTTGAATGGGTGGGTAATTTCGGAGAGACCCAGTACTTC | CASSFEWVGNFGETQYF
TRBJ2-1 | TRBD2 | NA | TRBV5-1 | TGCGTCAGCGAGAAACTAGCGGGAAGCTCCTACAATGGGCAGTTCTTC | CVSEKLAGSSYNGQFF
TRBJ2-2 | NA | NA | TRBV6-5 | TGTGCCAGCAGCCAGTACCAGCCAAGCGCGAACACCGGGGAGCCGCTTTTT | CASSQYQPSANTGEPLF
TRBJ2-7 | NA | NA | TRBV6-1 | TGTGCCAGTAGTGTAGTGGCACACCGGGGTGACGAGCAGTACTTC | CASSVVAHRGDEQYF
TRBJ2-5 | TRBD1 | NA | TRBV7-2 | TGTGCCAGCAGCTTAGCGGCCAGGGGGATTGAGACCCAGTACTTC | CASSLAARGIETQYF
TRBJ1-6 | NA | NA | TRBV6-6 | TGTGCCAGCGGCTCAATCGATAATTCATCCCTCCACTTT | CASGSIDNSSLHF
TRBJ1-1 | NA | NA | TRBV11-2 | TGTGCCAGCAGCGCCGACAGGAGCGACCAAGCTTCCTTT | CASSADRSDQASF
TRBJ2-7 | NA | NA | TRBV11-2 | TGTGCCAGCAACTTAAATGATGCCTACGAGCAGTACTTC | CASNLNDAYEQYF
TRBJ2-2 | NA | NA | TRBV15 | TGTGCCACCAGCAGAGCTCAACTGAACACCGGGGAGCTGTTTTTT | CATSRAQLNTGELFF
TRBJ2-1 | TRBD2 | NA | TRBV20-1 | TGCAGTGCTAGAAAAGCGGGAGGGCGGGACAATGAGCAGTTCTTC | CSARKAGGRDNEQFF
TRBJ2-1 | NA | NA | TRBV6-1 | TGTGCCAGCTCACTAGCAGGAGCGATCAATGGGCAGTTCTTC | CASSLAGAINGQFF
TRBJ2-1 | NA | NA | TRBV11-1 | TGTGTCAGCAGCGACCCCGGGACTGGCAATGAGCAGTTCTTC | CVSSDPGTGNEQFF
TRBJ2-7 | NA | few | TRBV11-2 | TGCGCCAGCAGCTTAAGGGCTGGAGGGGGTACCGAGCAGTACTTC | CASSLRAGGGTEQYF
TRBJ2-1 | TRBD2 | NA | TRBV11-2 | TGTGTCAGCAGCTTGGATATCGGACTAGCCGTGGCTGAGCAGTTCTTC | CVSSLDIGLAVAEQFF
TRBJ2-5 | NA | NA | TRBV12-3/TRBV12-4 | TGTGCCAACAGTCTCGAGCCCAGGGGCCAAGCGACCCAGTACTTC | CANSLEPRGQATQYF
TRBJ2-5 | NA | NA | TRBV7-9 | TGTGCCAGCCGGGGTAGGGTAGGCGGGCCCAAGACCCGGTACTTC | CASRGRVGGPKTRYF